One T cell receptor beta chain is described in this entry. CDR3 length: 15 amino acids. Germline V gene sequence: CDR1 SGHRS, CDR2 YFSETQ. Trimming at V came to 2 bases and at J to 2 bases, leaving 7 bases not matched to a gene. The data belong to a study of T-cell memory formation after mild COVID-19. Via MiXCR, TCRdb re-called the 5' RACE reads, giving one row per CDR3 protein. The sample includes some 100,000 distinct CDR3 sequences, 11% seen only once; the top ten take approximately 40%. V and J are TRBV5-1 and TRBJ2-7; 7 bases map to TRBD1. Sequencing was carried out using PBMCs or a T cell subset sorted from them (not recorded which). The clonotype was recovered from a man younger than 35 who had mild COVID-19 (a few samples of this study predate the infection). Cell type and time point are not known. CDR3 bases: TGCGCCAGCAGCTTCACCGGGACAGCGCCCTACGAGCAGTACTTC. Translated: CASSFTGTAPYEQYF.